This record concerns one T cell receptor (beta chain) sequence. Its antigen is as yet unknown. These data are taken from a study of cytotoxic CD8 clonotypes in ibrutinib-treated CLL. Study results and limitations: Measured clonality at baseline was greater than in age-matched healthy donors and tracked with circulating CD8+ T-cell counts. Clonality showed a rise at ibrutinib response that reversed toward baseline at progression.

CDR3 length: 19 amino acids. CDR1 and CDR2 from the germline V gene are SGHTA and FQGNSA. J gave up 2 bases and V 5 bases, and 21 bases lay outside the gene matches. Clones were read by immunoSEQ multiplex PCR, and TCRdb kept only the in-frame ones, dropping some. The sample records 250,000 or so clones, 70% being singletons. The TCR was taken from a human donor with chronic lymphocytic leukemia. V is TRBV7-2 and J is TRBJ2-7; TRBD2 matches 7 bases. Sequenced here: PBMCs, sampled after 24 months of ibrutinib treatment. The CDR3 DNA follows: TGTGCCAGCAGCCGCAGTACAACGGGACGGATAAGCGGGGCCTACGAGCAGTACTTC. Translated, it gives CASSRSTTGRISGAYEQYF.